These 32 T cell receptor beta chains were all obtained from the same sample, sequenced in a study of T cell changes during pregnancy in multiple sclerosis. Produced via immunoSEQ multiplex PCR; TCRdb's table is partial and in-frame only. The repertoire holds fewer than 55,000 clones, 90% seen once, with 4.5% to 5.5% in the top ten. The sample was peripheral blood, taken after pregnancy. The receptors were gathered from a female donor in good health, enrolled as a control in a pregnancy study.

The chain recombines TRBV10-3 with TRBJ1-2; D is unclear. Germline V CDR1 and CDR2: ENHRY, SYGVKD. The CDR3 totals 13 residues. Deletions cut 2 bases from V and 8 bases from J, with 12 bases between. DNA of the CDR3: TGTGCCATCAGTGAGGCCTCAAACGGGGGCTACACCTTC. It translates to CAISEASNGGYTF.

The chain employs TRBV29-1 and TRBJ2-3; TRBD2 is a possible D gene (6 bases). The V and J ends lost 7 bases and 2 bases respectively, with 16 bases between them. Germline lookup yields CDR1 SQVTM and CDR2 ANQGSEA. This CDR3 contains 14 residues. The CDR3 is CSASPGGYTDTQYF. CDR3 coding DNA: TGCAGCGCCTCCCCCGGAGGGTACACAGATACGCAGTATTTT.

This clone was observed once. The V gene is TRBV6-6, the J gene TRBJ2-7; no definite D call. V lost 0 bases, J lost 6 bases, and 6 bases lay in between. The V gene's germline CDR1 is MNHNY and CDR2 SVGAGI (reference sequence). The CDR3 covers 12 residues. This chain's CDR3 is CASSYSSSEQYF. The CDR3 DNA follows: TGTGCCAGCAGTTACTCTTCATCCGAGCAGTACTTC.

In DNA, the CDR3 is TGTGCCAGCAGCGGATCCGGGACTTCCCTTGACGAGCAGTACTTC. As protein: CASSGSGTSLDEQYF. V usage is TRBV9 and J usage is TRBJ2-7; a possible D gene is TRBD2 (6 bases). The CDR3 is 15 amino acids. Deletions cut 3 bases from V and 5 bases from J, with 18 bases between. The germline CDR1 and CDR2 sequences are SGDLS and YYNGEE.

The gene calls are TRBV5-4 and TRBJ2-7; D unresolved. Germline lookup yields CDR1 SGHNT and CDR2 YYREEE (reference sequence). CDR3 length equals 14 residues. The V gene lost 4 bases and the J gene lost 3 bases, with 14 bases spanning the gap. CDR3 bases: TGTGCCAGCAGCCACCCTCGCCACATCTACGAGCAGTACTTC. The encoded protein is CASSHPRHIYEQYF.

The chain couples TRBV5-4 to TRBJ1-1, with 8 bases identical to TRBD1. This CDR3 is 14 amino acids long. V lost 3 bases to trimming and J lost 6 bases; unmatched junction nucleotides: 7. CDR1 is SGHNT, CDR2 YYREEE, per germline (reference sequence). The CDR3 reads CASSSRTGKAEAFF. CDR3 DNA: TGTGCCAGCAGCTCCCGGACAGGGAAGGCTGAAGCTTTCTTT.

This clone was detected once. The rearrangement joins TRBV6-5 to TRBJ1-1, with TRBD1 matching over 8 bases. Germline CDR1 and CDR2: MNHEY and SVGAGI. This CDR3 has 15 amino acids. The ends lost 4 bases at V and 0 bases at J; junction bases unmatched: 4. Here the CDR3 reads CASSSDRVVNTEAFF. CDR3 nucleotides: TGTGCCAGCAGTTCGGACAGGGTCGTGAACACTGAAGCTTTCTTT.

The V and J genes are TRBV2 and TRBJ2-7, with 8 bases identical to TRBD2. The germline V gene encodes CDR1 SNHLY and CDR2 FYNNEI. This CDR3 is 16 amino acids long. With 7 bases clipped from V and 1 base from J, the junction kept 12 bases outside the gene matches. The CDR3 protein is CASIGGEREWSYEQYF. The CDR3 DNA is TGTGCCAGCATCGGGGGGGAGCGGGAGTGGTCCTACGAGCAGTACTTC.

The chain is built from TRBV19 and TRBJ1-2; no clear D gene. The V gene's germline CDR1 is LNHDA and CDR2 SQIVND (reference sequence). This CDR3 is 13 amino acids long. V lost 7 bases, J lost 4 bases, and 13 bases lay in between. The CDR3 DNA sequence: TGTGCCAGTATGCGGGAGGATCGCTATGGCTACACCTTC. Protein: CASMREDRYGYTF.

This clone came up once. CDR3 protein: CASSVFSVARDYEQYF. The CDR3 DNA follows: TGTGCCAGCAGCGTATTCTCTGTGGCGAGGGACTACGAGCAGTACTTC. This sequence joins TRBV9 and TRBJ2-7; weak D call: TRBD2 (5 bases). V gave up 1 base and J gave up 3 bases, with 17 bases separating them. CDR1 is SGDLS, CDR2 YYNGEE, per germline. The CDR3 has 16 amino acids.

The chain carries TRBV4-1 and TRBJ1-1, with TRBD1 matching 8 bases. V shed 4 bases, J shed 4 bases, and the junction held 17 bases outside the gene matches. The CDR3 is 18 residues long. CDR1 MGHRA and CDR2 YSYEKL come from the germline V gene. The CDR3, as DNA: TGCGCCAGCAGCCTGCCATCGGACAGGGCGCGTGCGGGCACTGAAGCTTTCTTT. Amino acid sequence: CASSLPSDRARAGTEAFF.

The CDR3 sequence is CASSGWGGPDNEQFF. CDR3 bases: TGTGCCAGCAGCGGGTGGGGGGGACCAGACAATGAGCAGTTCTTC. The V call is TRBV11-3, the J call TRBJ2-1, with 7 bases matching TRBD2. The CDR3 has 15 residues. Per germline, CDR1 SGHNT and CDR2 YENEEA. V lost 5 bases to trimming and J lost 5 bases; unmatched junction nucleotides: 9.

The chain recombines TRBV6-4 with TRBJ2-1, with 13 bases identical to TRBD2. The ends lost 5 bases at V and 7 bases at J; junction bases unmatched: 11. The CDR3 is 17 residues long. Per germline, CDR1 MRHNA and CDR2 SNTAGT. The CDR3 sequence: CASSFSGTSGTRNEQFF. The CDR3 DNA is TGTGCCAGCAGTTTCTCCGGGACTAGCGGGACAAGGAATGAGCAGTTCTTC.

A note on this clone: An end of the junction differs from the germline gene, which may be a read error. The chain is built from TRBV11-2 and TRBJ2-7; 7 bases match TRBD1. The CDR3 is made up of 11 amino acids. Germline loops: CDR1 SGHAT, CDR2 FQNNGV. This CDR3 reads CASSRGQTVLF. DNA for the CDR3: TGTGCCAGCAGCCGGGGACAGACTGTCCTCTTC.

CDR3 in amino acids: CAISEPGTSNLDGYEQYF. The DNA for the CDR3 is TGTGCCATCAGTGAGCCAGGGACTAGCAATCTAGATGGCTACGAGCAGTACTTC. The chain joins TRBV10-3 to TRBJ2-7, with 9 bases that match TRBD2. The CDR3 runs to 18 residues. Germline trimming cut 2 bases from V and 3 bases from J; bases unmatched to any gene: 14. Germline CDR1 ENHRY, CDR2 SYGVKD.

The chain uses TRBV7-9 and TRBJ1-2, with TRBD1 identical over 7 bases. The germline V gene has CDR1 SEHNR and CDR2 FQNEAQ (reference sequence). The trim removed 1 base at V and 4 bases at J, leaving 3 bases unmatched. This CDR3 is built from 14 residues. CDR3 in amino acids: CASSLVAGGYGYTF. CDR3 DNA sequence: TGTGCCAGCAGCTTAGTGGCAGGGGGCTATGGCTACACCTTC.

This chain connects TRBV6-5 to TRBJ2-1; D is uncertain. CDR3 length: 15 amino acids. V lost 6 bases and J 0 bases, leaving 12 bases between the germline ends. Per germline, CDR1 MNHEY and CDR2 SVGAGI. CDR3 DNA: TGTGCCAGCAGGGCTACAGAGTACTCCTACAATGAGCAGTTCTTC. Amino acids: CASRATEYSYNEQFF.

This chain joins TRBV16 and TRBJ2-7; 8 bases are a match to TRBD1. V was pared by 0 bases and J by 5 bases, with 9 bases of the junction left unmatched. This CDR3 has 16 amino acids. CDR1 is KGHSY and CDR2 is FQNENV in the germline V gene. CDR3 nucleotide sequence: TGTGCCAGCAGCCAATCGTTTTCAGGGGGCGCGGACGAGCAGTACTTC. Translating it yields CASSQSFSGGADEQYF.

The genes are TRBV5-1 and TRBJ2-1; 10 bases map to TRBD2. Germline V gene lookup returns CDR1 SGHRS and CDR2 YFSETQ. This CDR3 is built from 15 residues. With 3 bases clipped from V and 8 bases from J, the junction kept 8 bases outside the gene matches. The CDR3 region has the DNA TGCGCCAGCAGCTCTCTAGCGGGAGAGGGGGATGAGCAGTTCTTC. This encodes CASSSLAGEGDEQFF. Full variable domain (remainder filled in from reference TRBV5-1 and TRBJ2-1): KAGVTQTPRYLIKTRGQQVTLSCSPISGHRSVSWYQQTPGQGLQFLFEYFSETQRNKGNFPGRFSGRQFSNSRSEMNVSTLELGDSALYLCASSSLAGEGDEQFFGPGTRLTVL.

The chain recombines TRBV13 with TRBJ1-2, with a tentative D call TRBD1 (5 bases). The CDR3 is made up of 15 amino acids. The germline V and J ends were trimmed by 5 bases and 6 bases, with 19 bases remaining between them. Germline-derived CDR1 and CDR2 are PRHDT and FYEKMQ (reference sequence). The CDR3 bases are TGTGCCAGCAGCCTCCCCCGTGGGGGAGGAGATGGCTACACCTTC. It encodes CASSLPRGGGDGYTF.

The chain carries TRBV19 and TRBJ1-5; TRBD1 might be the D (6 bases). The CDR3 loop spans 15 amino acids. Germline CDR1 is LNHDA and CDR2 is SQIVND (reference sequence). V lost 10 bases and J lost 3, with 19 bases in between. CDR3 nucleotides: TGTGCCACGAGCCCCTCCGGGACACTCAATCAGCCCCAGCATTTT. The encoded protein is CATSPSGTLNQPQHF.

The V gene is TRBV4-3, the J gene TRBJ2-5; 8 nucleotides agree with TRBD2. Germline CDR1 reads LGHNA; CDR2 reads YSLEER. The CDR3 extends over 17 amino acids. Trimming took 1 base from V and 5 from J; bases not matched to a gene: 12. The CDR3 protein is CASSQANSGVGVETQYF. CDR3 coding DNA: TGCGCCAGCAGCCAAGCCAATAGCGGGGTCGGTGTGGAGACCCAGTACTTC.

The genes are TRBV28 and TRBJ2-2; D perhaps matches TRBD2 (5 bases). Germline lookup yields CDR1 MDHEN and CDR2 SYDVKM. The CDR3 spans 15 residues. Between the trimmed V and J ends, which lost 2 bases and 6 bases, there was a span of 13 bases. CDR3 in amino acids: CASSLIRPGSGELFF. In DNA form, the CDR3 reads TGTGCCAGCAGTTTAATACGGCCGGGGTCCGGGGAGCTGTTTTTT. Full variable domain (rest looked up from reference TRBV28 and TRBJ2-2): DVKVTQSSRYLVKRTGEKVFLECVQDMDHENMFWYRQDPGLGLRLIYFSYDVKMKEKGDIPEGYSVSREKKERFSLILESASTNQTSMYLCASSLIRPGSGELFFGEGSRLTVL.

This rearrangement joins TRBV21-1 to TRBJ1-1. TRBV21-1 is classified as a pseudogene. This CDR3 region has 16 residues. The CDR3 region has the DNA TGTGCCAGCAGCAATGAGGGACTCGCGGAAAACGGGGAAGCTTTCTTT. Translating gives CASSNEGLAENGEAFF.

The J gene is TRBJ1-1, the V gene TRBV28; D is unclear. The V and J ends lost 7 bases and 1 base respectively, with 4 bases between them. The CDR3 contains 11 residues. Germline-derived CDR1 and CDR2 are MDHEN and SYDVKM. CDR3 sequence (DNA): TGTGCCAGCATACAGAACACTGAAGCTTTCTTT. Its translation: CASIQNTEAFF.

The chain has TRBV29-1 and TRBJ1-1; D possibly corresponds to TRBD1 (5 bases). Germline-derived CDR1 and CDR2 are SQVTM and ANQGSEA. This CDR3 contains 15 residues. Trimming cost V 1 base and J 3 bases, with 15 bases left between them. The CDR3 region has the DNA TGCAGCGTTGAAGGTTCGGAGGGCAGGGACACTGAAGCTTTCTTT. Protein: CSVEGSEGRDTEAFF.

The gene calls are TRBV5-6 and TRBJ2-3, with 10 positions matching TRBD1. Per germline, CDR1 SGHDT and CDR2 YYEEEE. The CDR3 is 17 residues long. After removal of 4 bases from V and 0 bases from J, the junction contained 8 bases not matched to a gene. The CDR3 spells CASSPGQGLTSTDTQYF. CDR3 sequence (DNA): TGTGCCAGCAGCCCGGGACAGGGGTTGACTAGCACAGATACGCAGTATTTT.

The V call is TRBV7-9, the J call TRBJ2-2; TRBD2 matches at 8 bases. V shed 6 bases and J 7 bases; nucleotides not matched to a gene: 13. This CDR3 contains 16 residues. The germline V gene has CDR1 SEHNR and CDR2 FQNEAQ (reference sequence). CDR3 bases: TGTGCCAGCAGACCTCGGATTAGCGGGGATATCGGGGAGCTGTTTTTT. Translating gives CASRPRISGDIGELFF.

The chain recombines TRBV25-1 with TRBJ2-5; D possibly corresponds to TRBD1 (5 bases). Germline CDR1 is MGHDK and CDR2 is SYGVNS. Trimming removed 2 bases from V and 1 base from J, with 11 bases in between. The CDR3 is 15 residues long. The CDR3 loop reads CASSEGATGQETQYF. The CDR3 DNA reads as TGTGCCAGCAGTGAAGGGGCGACGGGCCAAGAGACCCAGTACTTC.

The chain is built from TRBV4-2 and TRBJ1-2, with 8 bases that match TRBD1. The CDR3 is 17 residues long. V shed 1 base, J shed 2 bases, and the junction held 9 bases outside the gene matches. Germline V gene lookup returns CDR1 LGHNA and CDR2 YNFKEQ. CDR3 amino acids: CASSQGETGAFNYGYTF. The CDR3 DNA follows: TGTGCCAGCAGCCAAGGGGAGACAGGGGCTTTCAACTATGGCTACACCTTC.

The chain is built from TRBV7-2 and TRBJ2-7, with TRBD1 identical over 7 bases. The CDR3 is 14 residues long. The germline V gene has CDR1 SGHTA and CDR2 FQGNSA. V lost 3 bases and J lost 5; bases outside the gene matches: 7. The CDR3 region has the DNA TGTGCCAGCAGCTTGACAGGGCGAGGGAACGAGCAGTACTTC. Translating gives CASSLTGRGNEQYF.

V is TRBV6-5 and J is TRBJ1-1, with a possible D match to TRBD1 (6 bases). Looked up from germline, CDR1 is MNHEY and CDR2 is SVGAGI. This CDR3 region has 13 residues. V was cut by 5 bases and J by 4 bases, with 11 bases left in between. CDR3 sequence reads: CASSRQEFTEAFF. The CDR3 DNA reads as TGTGCCAGCAGTAGACAGGAGTTCACTGAAGCTTTCTTT.